This T cell receptor (beta chain) was sequenced during a study of T cells in localized non-small cell lung cancer. General study findings and limits: Among the top 100 tumor clones, a median about 59 appeared in adjacent lung.

Of note for this clone: The antigen is unknown.

Method: immunoSEQ multiplex PCR; TCRdb's copy keeps in-frame clones and lacks some. The sample holds 72,000 or so clones, less than 90% seen once. Germline lookup yields CDR1 SGHTA and CDR2 FQGNSA. Trimming shortened V by 3 bases and J by 7 bases, and 7 bases separated the two germline ends. The CDR3 is made up of 12 amino acids. This sequence was found in a male donor at least 60 years old with stage III squamous cell lung carcinoma. The chain joins TRBV7-2 to TRBJ1-3; the D is unclear. Sequencing used peripheral blood, obtained before any cancer treatment. The CDR3 here is CASSLERNTIYF. CDR3 DNA sequence: TGTGCCAGCAGCTTGGAAAGGAACACCATATATTTT.